The present TCR beta chain was sequenced within a study of identical twins. Points from the study as a whole: Among out-of-frame alpha sequences shared by twins, low generation probability occurred in excess.

Germline assignment: CDR1 DFQATT and CDR2 SNEGSKA (reference sequence). Trimming cost V 2 bases and J 11 bases, with 12 bases left between them. The CDR3 loop spans 11 amino acids. TCRdb recomputed calls from the 5' RACE reads with MiXCR, one row per CDR3 protein. This table has about 470,000 distinct CDR3 sequences, about 24% appearing once. As for this clonotype: What it binds is unknown.

These data were likewise used in another study, on T cells expressing NK-cell markers.

This rearrangement joins TRBV20-1 to TRBJ1-1, with D possibly being TRBD1 (5 bases). This clonotype was obtained from a woman under 30 in good health. The specimen was CD4+ T cells sorted from blood. CDR3 sequence (DNA): TGCAGTGCTAGACGGGGCCCGTCGGCTTTCTTT. This codes for CSARRGPSAFF.